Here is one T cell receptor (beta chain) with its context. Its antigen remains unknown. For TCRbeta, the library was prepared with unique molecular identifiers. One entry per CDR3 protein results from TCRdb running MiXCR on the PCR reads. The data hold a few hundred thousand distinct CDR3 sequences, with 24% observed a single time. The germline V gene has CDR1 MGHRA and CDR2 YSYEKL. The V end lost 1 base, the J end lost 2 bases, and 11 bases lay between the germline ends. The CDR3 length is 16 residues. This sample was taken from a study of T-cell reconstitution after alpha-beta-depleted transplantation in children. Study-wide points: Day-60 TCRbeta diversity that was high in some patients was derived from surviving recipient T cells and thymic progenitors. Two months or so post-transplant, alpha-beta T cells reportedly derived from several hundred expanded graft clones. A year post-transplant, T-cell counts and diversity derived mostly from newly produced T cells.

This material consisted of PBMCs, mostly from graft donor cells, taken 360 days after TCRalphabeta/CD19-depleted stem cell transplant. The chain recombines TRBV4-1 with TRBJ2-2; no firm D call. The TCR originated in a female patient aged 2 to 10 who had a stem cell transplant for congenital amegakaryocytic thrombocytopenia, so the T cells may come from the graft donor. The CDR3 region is CASSQVVAINTGELFF. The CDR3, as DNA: TGCGCCAGCAGCCAAGTGGTGGCTATAAACACCGGGGAGCTGTTTTTT.